This T cell receptor beta chain was recorded in a study of blood T cell repertoires in COVID-19. Profiled with immunoSEQ multiplex PCR; TCRdb holds only in-frame clones, not every one. The table has around 72,000 clones, 81% seen once. This clone was counted between two and nine times. The germline V gene has CDR1 MDHEN and CDR2 SYDVKM. Trimming removed 6 bases from V and 0 bases from J, with 5 bases in between. This CDR3 is 13 amino acids long. The chain is built from TRBV28 and TRBJ1-4; no clear D gene. This receptor was identified in a woman in her seventies with acute or convalescent COVID-19. Sequencing was carried out using peripheral blood. Here the CDR3 reads CASRAATNEKLFF. The CDR3 region has the DNA TGTGCCAGCAGGGCTGCAACTAATGAAAAACTGTTTTTT.